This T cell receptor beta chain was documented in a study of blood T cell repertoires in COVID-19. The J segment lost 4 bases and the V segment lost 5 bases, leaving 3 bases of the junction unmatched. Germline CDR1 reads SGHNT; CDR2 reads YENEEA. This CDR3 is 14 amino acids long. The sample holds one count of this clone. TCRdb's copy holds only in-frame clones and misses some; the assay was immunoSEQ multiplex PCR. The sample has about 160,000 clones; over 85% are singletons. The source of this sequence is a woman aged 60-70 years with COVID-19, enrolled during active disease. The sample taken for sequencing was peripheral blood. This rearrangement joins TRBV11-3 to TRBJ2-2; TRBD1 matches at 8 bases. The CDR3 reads CASSGTGATGELFF. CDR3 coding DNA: TGTGCCAGCAGCGGGACAGGTGCCACCGGGGAGCTGTTTTTT.